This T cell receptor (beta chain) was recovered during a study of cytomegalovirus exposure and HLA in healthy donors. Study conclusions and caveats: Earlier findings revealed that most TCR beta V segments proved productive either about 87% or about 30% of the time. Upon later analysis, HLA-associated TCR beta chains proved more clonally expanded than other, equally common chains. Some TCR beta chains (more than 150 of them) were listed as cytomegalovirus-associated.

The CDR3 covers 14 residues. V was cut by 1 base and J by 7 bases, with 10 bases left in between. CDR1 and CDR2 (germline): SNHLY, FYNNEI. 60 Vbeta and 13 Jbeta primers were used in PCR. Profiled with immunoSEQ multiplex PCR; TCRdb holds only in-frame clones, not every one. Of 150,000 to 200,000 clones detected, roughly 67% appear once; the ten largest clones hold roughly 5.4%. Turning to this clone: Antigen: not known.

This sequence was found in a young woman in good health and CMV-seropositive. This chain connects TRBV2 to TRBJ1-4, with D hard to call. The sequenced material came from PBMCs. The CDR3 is CASSEGVRSEKLFF. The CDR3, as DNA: TGTGCCAGCAGTGAAGGGGTTAGGAGTGAAAAACTGTTTTTT. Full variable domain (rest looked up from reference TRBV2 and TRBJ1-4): EPEVTQTPSHQVTQMGQEVILRCVPISNHLYFYWYRQILGQKVEFLVSFYNNEISEKSEIFDDQFSVERPDGSNFTLKIRSTKLEDSAMYFCASSEGVRSEKLFFGSGTQLSVL.